One sample yielded the 2 T cell receptor beta chains listed below, sequenced in a study of Ad26.COV2.S vaccination and SARS-CoV-2 variants. Treatment indicated: around 19 received Ad26.COV2.S at low or high dose, single or two shots; 5 received placebo; per-sample allocation not given. Samples were taken on day 63 after the first vaccine or placebo injection. Assay: immunoSEQ multiplex PCR; the TCRdb copy retains only in-frame clones and omits some. The sample includes hundreds of thousands of clones, over 80% of them seen just once. The sequencing here drew on peripheral blood, taken in a trial of Ad26.COV2.S vaccine versus placebo. These receptors were collected from a person between 18 and 59 years old who received the Ad26.COV2.S COVID-19 vaccine or a placebo.

CDR3 residues: CASSLYQETQYF. The CDR3 nucleotides are TGTGCCAGCAGTTTATACCAAGAGACCCAGTACTTC. V is TRBV28 and J is TRBJ2-5; D is undetermined. V dropped 1 base and J dropped 0 bases, with 0 bases sitting between them. The length of the CDR3 is 12 residues. Germline-derived CDR1 and CDR2 are MDHEN and SYDVKM.

The sample holds a few counts of this clone. The identical CDR3 is also encoded by other nucleotide sequences in the sample. As DNA, the CDR3 is TGTGCCAGCTCACCAGGCCAGCAAGAGACCCAGTACTTC. It specifies CASSPGQQETQYF. V usage is TRBV18 and J usage is TRBJ2-5; D gene unclear. The CDR3 is 13 residues long. Trimming took 2 bases from V and 2 from J, leaving 6 bases between them. Germline assignment: CDR1 KGHSH and CDR2 LQKENI.